The source of this TCR beta chain is a study of cytomegalovirus exposure and HLA in healthy donors. Study-wide points: Among TCR beta chains, those listed as cytomegalovirus-associated numbered about 160.

Here immunoSEQ multiplex PCR was the method, and the copy in TCRdb shows in-frame clones only, minus some. The data show around 58,000 clones, around 89% seen once. In the case of this clone: Antigen: not known.

This CDR3 contains 14 residues. Per germline, CDR1 SGHRS and CDR2 YFSETQ. Trimming took off 4 bases at V and 3 bases at J, with 12 bases between the two ends. The donors formed part of the approximately 120-subject validation cohort, distinct from the roughly 620-subject first cohort. The specimen sequenced was PBMCs. The chain combines TRBV5-1 with TRBJ2-3, with D possibly matching TRBD1 (6 bases). This TCR derives from a woman aged 18-30 years in good health and CMV-seronegative. DNA for the CDR3: TGCGCCAGCAGCGAACAGGGTTGGACAGATACGCAGTATTTT. It yields the protein CASSEQGWTDTQYF. The entire variable domain, with the rest obtained from reference TRBV5-1 and TRBJ2-3, is as follows: KAGVTQTPRYLIKTRGQQVTLSCSPISGHRSVSWYQQTPGQGLQFLFEYFSETQRNKGNFPGRFSGRQFSNSRSEMNVSTLELGDSALYLCASSEQGWTDTQYFGPGTRLTVL.